The T cell receptor beta chain under discussion was sequenced for a study of T cell responses to AZD1222 COVID-19 vaccine. Study results and limitations: Close to half of spike-specific TCRs reportedly recognize unmutated variant regions. Researchers took repertoire samples only after the peak T cell response had come. It should be noted that donors were predominantly white British and more often female, and clonal diversity was possibly underestimated. Along spike, vaccine-associated CD4 TCRs were found throughout, with dominance at 160-218 and 743-854.

Trimming removed 3 bases from V and 7 bases from J; junction bases left unmatched: 2. The CDR3 extends over 14 amino acids. From germline, CDR1 is PRHDT and CDR2 FYEKMQ (reference sequence). Here immunoSEQ multiplex PCR was the method, and the copy in TCRdb shows in-frame clones only, minus some. The table has approximately 67,000 clones, approximately 81% seen once; the top ten hold 21%. As regards this clone: Antigen specificity is unknown.

Sequences were derived from peripheral blood, sampled on day 0 of AZD1222 vaccination. The genes are TRBV13 and TRBJ2-1, with 11 positions matching TRBD2. This TCR came from an adult in good health. This CDR3 reads CASSLGLAVNEQFF. The CDR3 DNA follows: TGTGCCAGCAGCTTGGGACTAGCGGTTAATGAGCAGTTCTTC.